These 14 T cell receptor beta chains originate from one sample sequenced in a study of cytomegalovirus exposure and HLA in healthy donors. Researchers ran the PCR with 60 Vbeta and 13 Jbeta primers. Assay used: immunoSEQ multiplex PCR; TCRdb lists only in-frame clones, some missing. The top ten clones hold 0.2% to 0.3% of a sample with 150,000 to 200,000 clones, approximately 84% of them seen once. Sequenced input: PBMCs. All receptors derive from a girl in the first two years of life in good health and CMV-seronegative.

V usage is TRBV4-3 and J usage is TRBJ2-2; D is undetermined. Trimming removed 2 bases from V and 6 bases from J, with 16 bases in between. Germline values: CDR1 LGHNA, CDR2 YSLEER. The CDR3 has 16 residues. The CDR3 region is CASSQNGLVEAGELFF. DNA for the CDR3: TGCGCCAGCAGCCAAAACGGCCTAGTAGAGGCCGGGGAGCTGTTTTTT.

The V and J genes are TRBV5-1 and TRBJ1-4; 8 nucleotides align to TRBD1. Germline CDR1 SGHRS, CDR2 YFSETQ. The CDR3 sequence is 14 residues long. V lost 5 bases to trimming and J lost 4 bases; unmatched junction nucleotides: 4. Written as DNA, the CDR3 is TGCGCCAGCAGTACAGGGGGAAATAATGAAAAACTGTTTTTT. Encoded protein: CASSTGGNNEKLFF.

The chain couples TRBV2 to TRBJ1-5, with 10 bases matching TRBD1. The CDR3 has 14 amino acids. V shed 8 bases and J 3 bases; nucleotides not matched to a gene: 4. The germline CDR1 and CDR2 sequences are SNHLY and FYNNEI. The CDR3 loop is CASAGTGANQPQHF. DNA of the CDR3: TGTGCCAGCGCCGGGACAGGGGCCAATCAGCCCCAGCATTTT.

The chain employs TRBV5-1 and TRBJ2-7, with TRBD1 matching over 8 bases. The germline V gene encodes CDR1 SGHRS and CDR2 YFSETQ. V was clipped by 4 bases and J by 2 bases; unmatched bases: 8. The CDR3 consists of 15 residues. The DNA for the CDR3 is TGCGCCAGCAGCCCAAGGGACAGGCTCGCCTACGAGCAGTACTTC. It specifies CASSPRDRLAYEQYF.

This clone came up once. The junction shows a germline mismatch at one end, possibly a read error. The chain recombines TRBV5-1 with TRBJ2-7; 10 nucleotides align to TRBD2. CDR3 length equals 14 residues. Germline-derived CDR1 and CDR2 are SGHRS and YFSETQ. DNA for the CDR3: TGCGCCAGCAGCTCCAGCGGGGGGGCCTACGAGCAGTGCTTC. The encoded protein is CASSSSGGAYEQCF.

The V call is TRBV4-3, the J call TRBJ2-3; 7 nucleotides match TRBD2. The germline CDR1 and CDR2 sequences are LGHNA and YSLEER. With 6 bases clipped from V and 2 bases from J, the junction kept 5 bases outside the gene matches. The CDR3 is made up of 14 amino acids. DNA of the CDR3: TGCGCCAGCAGACAGCGGGGCAACACAGATACGCAGTATTTT. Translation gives CASRQRGNTDTQYF.

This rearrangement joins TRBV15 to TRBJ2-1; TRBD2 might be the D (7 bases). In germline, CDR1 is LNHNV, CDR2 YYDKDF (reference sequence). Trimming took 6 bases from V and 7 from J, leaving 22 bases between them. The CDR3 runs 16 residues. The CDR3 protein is CATRDEGGRFRNEQFF. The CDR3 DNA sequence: TGTGCCACCAGAGATGAGGGGGGGAGATTCAGGAATGAGCAGTTCTTC.

The DNA of the CDR3 is TGCGCCAGCAGCTCTGGGGAGACCCTCTACGAGCAGTACTTC. Its protein is CASSSGETLYEQYF. This chain joins TRBV5-1 and TRBJ2-5; the D gene is possibly TRBD2 (5 bases). The DNA end is more similar to TRBJ2-7, so the J call may be wrong. The CDR3 loop spans 14 amino acids. Germline CDR1 SGHRS, CDR2 YFSETQ.

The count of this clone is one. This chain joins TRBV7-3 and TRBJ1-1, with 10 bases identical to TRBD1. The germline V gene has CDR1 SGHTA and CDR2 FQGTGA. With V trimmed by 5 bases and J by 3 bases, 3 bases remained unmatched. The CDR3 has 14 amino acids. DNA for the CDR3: TGTGCCAGCAGCCTCGGGACAGGGGACACTGAAGCTTTCTTT. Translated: CASSLGTGDTEAFF.

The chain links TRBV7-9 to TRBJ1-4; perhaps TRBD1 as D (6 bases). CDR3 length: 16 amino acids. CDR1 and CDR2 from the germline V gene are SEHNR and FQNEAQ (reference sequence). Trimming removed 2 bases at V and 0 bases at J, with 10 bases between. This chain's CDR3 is CASSLLGAATNEKLFF. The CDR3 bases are TGTGCCAGCAGCTTATTGGGGGCGGCAACTAATGAAAAACTGTTTTTT. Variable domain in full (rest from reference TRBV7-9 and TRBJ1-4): DTGVSQNPRHKITKRGQNVTFRCDPISEHNRLYWYRQTLGQGPEFLTYFQNEAQLEKSRLLSDRFSAERPKGSFSTLEIQRTEQGDSAMYLCASSLLGAATNEKLFFGSGTQLSVL.

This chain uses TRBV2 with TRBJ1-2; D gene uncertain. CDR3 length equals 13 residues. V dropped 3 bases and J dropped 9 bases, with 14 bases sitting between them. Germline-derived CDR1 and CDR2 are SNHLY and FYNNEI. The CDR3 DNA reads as TGTGCCAGCAGTGAGTATCCCCAAGCGAGCTACACCTTC. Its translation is CASSEYPQASYTF.

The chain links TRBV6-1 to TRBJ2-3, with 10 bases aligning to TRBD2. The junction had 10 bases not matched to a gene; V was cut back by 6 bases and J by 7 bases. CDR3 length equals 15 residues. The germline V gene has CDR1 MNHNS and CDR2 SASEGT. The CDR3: CASRGGLAGDNTQYF. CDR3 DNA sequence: TGTGCCAGCAGGGGCGGGCTAGCGGGGGACAATACGCAGTATTTT.

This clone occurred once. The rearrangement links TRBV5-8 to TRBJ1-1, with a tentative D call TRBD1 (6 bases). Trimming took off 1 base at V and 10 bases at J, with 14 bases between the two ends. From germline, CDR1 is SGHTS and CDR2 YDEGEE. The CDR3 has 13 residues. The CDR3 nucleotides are TGTGCCAGCAGCTTGAGTGGGGGCGCGGCAGCTTTCTTT. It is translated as CASSLSGGAAAFF.

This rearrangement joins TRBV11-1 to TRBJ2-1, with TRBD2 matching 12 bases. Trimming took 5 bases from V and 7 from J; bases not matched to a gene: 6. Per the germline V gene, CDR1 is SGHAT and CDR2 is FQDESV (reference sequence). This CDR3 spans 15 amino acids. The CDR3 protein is CASSNGLAGINEQFF. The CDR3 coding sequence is TGTGCCAGCAGCAATGGACTAGCGGGAATTAATGAGCAGTTCTTC.